This T cell receptor beta chain was documented in a study of cytomegalovirus exposure and HLA in healthy donors. Findings and limits, study-wide: Reportedly, HLA-A and HLA-B alleles of most subjects were accurately predicted from TCR beta.

As for this clone: Antigen specificity is unknown.

Germline loops: CDR1 LNHDA, CDR2 SQIVND (reference sequence). With 5 bases removed from V and 2 bases from J, the gap between germline ends came to 7 bases. This CDR3 is 14 amino acids long. The PCR used 60 Vbeta and 13 Jbeta primers. Clones were sequenced by immunoSEQ multiplex PCR, and TCRdb holds only the in-frame ones, with some missing. The sample holds some 120,000 clones, roughly four fifths seen once. The material sequenced was PBMCs. V gene TRBV19 combines with J gene TRBJ2-6, with D hard to call. The sequence was obtained from a woman younger than 30 in good health and CMV-seronegative. The CDR3 bases are TGTGCCAGTAGTGGCAGTCCTGGGGCCAACGTCCTGACTTTC. It codes for CASSGSPGANVLTF.